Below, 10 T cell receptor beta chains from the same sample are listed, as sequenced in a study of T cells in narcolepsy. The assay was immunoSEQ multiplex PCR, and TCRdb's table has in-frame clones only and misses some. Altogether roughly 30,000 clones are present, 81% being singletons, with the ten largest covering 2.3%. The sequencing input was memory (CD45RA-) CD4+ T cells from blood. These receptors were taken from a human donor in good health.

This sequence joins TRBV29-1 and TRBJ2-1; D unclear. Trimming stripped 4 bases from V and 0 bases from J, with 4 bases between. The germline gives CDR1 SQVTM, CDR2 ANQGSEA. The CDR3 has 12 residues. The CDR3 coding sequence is TGCAGCGTTGCGTCCTCCTACAATGAGCAGTTCTTC. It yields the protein CSVASSYNEQFF.

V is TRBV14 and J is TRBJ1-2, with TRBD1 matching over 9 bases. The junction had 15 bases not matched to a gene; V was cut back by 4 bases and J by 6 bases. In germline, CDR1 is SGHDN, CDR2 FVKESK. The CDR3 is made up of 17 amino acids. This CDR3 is CASSPLTGGLRADGYTF. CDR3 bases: TGTGCCAGCAGCCCACTCACAGGGGGCCTAAGAGCGGATGGCTACACCTTC. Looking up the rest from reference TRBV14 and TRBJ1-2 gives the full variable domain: EAGVTQFPSHSVIEKGQTVTLRCDPISGHDNLYWYRRVMGKEIKFLLHFVKESKQDESGMPNNRFLAERTGGTYSTLKVQPAELEDSGVYFCASSPLTGGLRADGYTFGSGTRLTVV.

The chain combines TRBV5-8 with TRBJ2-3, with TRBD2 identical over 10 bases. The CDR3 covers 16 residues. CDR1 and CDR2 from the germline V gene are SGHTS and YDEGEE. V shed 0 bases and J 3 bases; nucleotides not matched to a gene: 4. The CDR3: CASSLGLAGVTDTQYF. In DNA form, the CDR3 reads TGTGCCAGCAGCTTGGGTCTAGCGGGGGTGACAGATACGCAGTATTTT.

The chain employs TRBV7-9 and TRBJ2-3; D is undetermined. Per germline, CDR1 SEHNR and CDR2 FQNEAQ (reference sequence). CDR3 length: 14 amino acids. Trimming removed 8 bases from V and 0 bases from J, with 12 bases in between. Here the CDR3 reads CASARRSSTDTQYF. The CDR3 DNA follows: TGTGCCAGCGCCAGGAGATCTAGCACAGATACGCAGTATTTT. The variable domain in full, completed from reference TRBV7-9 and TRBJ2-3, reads DTGVSQNPRHKITKRGQNVTFRCDPISEHNRLYWYRQTLGQGPEFLTYFQNEAQLEKSRLLSDRFSAERPKGSFSTLEIQRTEQGDSAMYLCASARRSSTDTQYFGPGTRLTVL.

For the CDR3, the DNA is TGTGCCAGTAGTGCCATAAGGGACACCTTTGCCTATGGCTACACCTTC. It specifies CASSAIRDTFAYGYTF. This chain uses TRBV19 with TRBJ1-2; the D gene is possibly TRBD1 (6 bases). In germline, CDR1 is LNHDA, CDR2 SQIVND (reference sequence). This CDR3 has 16 amino acids. V was pared by 5 bases and J by 4 bases, with 20 bases between. Based on the CDR3 plus reference TRBV19 and TRBJ1-2, the full variable domain is DGGITQSPKYLFRKEGQNVTLSCEQNLNHDAMYWYRQDPGQGLRLIYYSQIVNDFQKGDIAEGYSVSREKKESFPLTVTSAQKNPTAFYLCASSAIRDTFAYGYTFGSGTRLTVV.

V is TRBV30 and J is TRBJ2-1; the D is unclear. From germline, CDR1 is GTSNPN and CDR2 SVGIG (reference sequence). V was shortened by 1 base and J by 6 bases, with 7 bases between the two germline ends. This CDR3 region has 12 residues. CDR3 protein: CAWSDSPNEQFF. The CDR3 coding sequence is TGTGCCTGGAGTGACAGCCCCAATGAGCAGTTCTTC.

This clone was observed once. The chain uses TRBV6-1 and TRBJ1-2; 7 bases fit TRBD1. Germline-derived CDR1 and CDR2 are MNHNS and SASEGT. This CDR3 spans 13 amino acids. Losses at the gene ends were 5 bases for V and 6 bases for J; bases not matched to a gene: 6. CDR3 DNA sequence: TGTGCCAGCAGTTCGCAGGGGGGGGATGGCTACACCTTC. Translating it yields CASSSQGGDGYTF.

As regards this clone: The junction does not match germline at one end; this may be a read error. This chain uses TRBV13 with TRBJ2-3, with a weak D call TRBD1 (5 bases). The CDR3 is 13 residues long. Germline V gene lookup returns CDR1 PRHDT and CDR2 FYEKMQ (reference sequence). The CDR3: CACRATLSDTQYF. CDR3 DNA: TGTGCCTGCAGGGCCACCCTATCAGATACGCAGTATTTT.

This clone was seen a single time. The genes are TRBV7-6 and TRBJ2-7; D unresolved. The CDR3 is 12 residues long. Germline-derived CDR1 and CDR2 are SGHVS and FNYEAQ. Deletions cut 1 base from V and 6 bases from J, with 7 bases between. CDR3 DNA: TGTGCCAGCAGCTTAGTCCCGGCCGAGCAGTACTTC. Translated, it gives CASSLVPAEQYF.

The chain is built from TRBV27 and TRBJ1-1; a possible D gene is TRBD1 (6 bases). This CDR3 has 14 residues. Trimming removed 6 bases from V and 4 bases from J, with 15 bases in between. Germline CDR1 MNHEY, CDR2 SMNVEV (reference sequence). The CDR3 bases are TGTGCCAGCAGCCCCCTCAACAGGGCCACTGAAGCTTTCTTT. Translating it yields CASSPLNRATEAFF.